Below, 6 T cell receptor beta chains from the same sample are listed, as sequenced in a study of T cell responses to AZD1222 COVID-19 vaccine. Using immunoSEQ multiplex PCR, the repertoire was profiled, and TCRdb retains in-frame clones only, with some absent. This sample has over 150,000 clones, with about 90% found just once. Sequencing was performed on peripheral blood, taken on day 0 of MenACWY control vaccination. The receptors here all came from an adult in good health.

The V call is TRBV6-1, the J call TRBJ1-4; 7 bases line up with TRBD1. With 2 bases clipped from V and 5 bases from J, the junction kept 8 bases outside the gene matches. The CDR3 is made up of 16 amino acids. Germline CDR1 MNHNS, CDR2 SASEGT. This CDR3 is CASSELRGQANEKLFF. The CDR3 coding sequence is TGTGCCAGCAGTGAACTAAGAGGACAGGCAAATGAAAAACTGTTTTTT.

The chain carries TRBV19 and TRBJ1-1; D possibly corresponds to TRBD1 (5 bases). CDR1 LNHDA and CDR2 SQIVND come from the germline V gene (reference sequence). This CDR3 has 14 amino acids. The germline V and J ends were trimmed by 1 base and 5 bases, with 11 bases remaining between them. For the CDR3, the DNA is TGTGCCAGTAGTATAGCACAGGTTCATACTGAAGCTTTCTTT. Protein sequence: CASSIAQVHTEAFF.

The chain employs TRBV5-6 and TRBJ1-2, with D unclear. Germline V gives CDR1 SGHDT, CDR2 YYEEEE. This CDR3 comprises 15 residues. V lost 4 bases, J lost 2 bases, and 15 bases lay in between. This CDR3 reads CASSPSVVRNYGYTF. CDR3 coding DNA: TGTGCCAGCAGCCCCTCCGTCGTCCGAAACTATGGCTACACCTTC. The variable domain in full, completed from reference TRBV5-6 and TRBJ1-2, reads DAGVTQSPTHLIKTRGQQVTLRCSPKSGHDTVSWYQQALGQGPQFIFQYYEEEERQRGNFPDRFSGHQFPNYSSELNVNALLLGDSALYLCASSPSVVRNYGYTFGSGTRLTVV.

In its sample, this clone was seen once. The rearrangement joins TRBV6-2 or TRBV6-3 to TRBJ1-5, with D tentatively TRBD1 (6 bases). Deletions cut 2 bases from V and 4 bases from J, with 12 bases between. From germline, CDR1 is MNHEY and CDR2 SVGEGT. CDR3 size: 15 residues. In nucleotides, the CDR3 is TGTGCCAGCAGTTACCTACGGACAGCTAATCAGCCCCAGCATTTT. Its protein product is CASSYLRTANQPQHF.

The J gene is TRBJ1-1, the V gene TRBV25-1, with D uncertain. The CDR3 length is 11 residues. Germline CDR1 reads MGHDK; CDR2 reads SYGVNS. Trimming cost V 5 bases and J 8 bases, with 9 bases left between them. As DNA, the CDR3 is TGTGCCAGCAGTTTAGGATACGAAGCTTTCTTT. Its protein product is CASSLGYEAFF.

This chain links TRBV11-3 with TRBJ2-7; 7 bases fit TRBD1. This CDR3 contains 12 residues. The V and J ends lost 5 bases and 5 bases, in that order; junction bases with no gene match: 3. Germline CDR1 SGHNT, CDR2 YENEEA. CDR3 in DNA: TGTGCCAGCAGCGACAGGGACCACGAGCAGTACTTC. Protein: CASSDRDHEQYF.